The rows below give T cell receptor beta chains drawn from one sample of a study of CD8 T cells in ankylosing spondylitis. One entry per CDR3 protein, called by TCRdb with MiXCR from the 5' RACE reads. The sample lists some 700,000 distinct CDR3 sequences; around 19% were seen once. Sequencing was performed on blood, either unsorted or a sorted T cell fraction (not recorded which). Receptor source: a male donor with ankylosing spondylitis. The CDR3 runs from the conserved cysteine through the conserved F or W. D genes are given only for firm matches. Clone size is shown for a subset of rows, as once, few, many or a class of expanded clone.

V	D	size	J	DNA	CDR3
TRBV4-1	-	few	TRBJ1-3	TGCGCCAGCAGCCAAGTGTCCTCTGGAAACACCATATATTTT	CASSQVSSGNTIYF
TRBV4-3	TRBD2	few	TRBJ2-1	TGCGCCAGCAGCCAAGAACGCGGGAGTTTCAACAATGAGCAGTTCTTC	CASSQERGSFNNEQFF
TRBV24-1	TRBD2	-	TRBJ2-5	TGTGCCACCAGTGACCCCAGGGGCGGGGGGGAGACCCAGTACTTC	CATSDPRGGGETQYF
TRBV5-1	TRBD1	-	TRBJ2-3	TGCGCCAGCAGACTAAATGACAGGGGATCTAGCACAGATACGCAGTATTTT	CASRLNDRGSSTDTQYF
TRBV7-8	TRBD2	few	TRBJ2-1	TGTGCCAGTCGACTAGCTCGGGAATCGTCTTACAATGAGCAGTTCTTC	CASRLARESSYNEQFF
TRBV6-5	TRBD2	-	TRBJ2-7	TGTGCCAGCAGTTACTCGATGCGGGGGTATGAGCAGTACTTC	CASSYSMRGYEQYF
TRBV7-7	TRBD1	-	TRBJ1-2	TGTGCTAGCAGCGCCGCCCGTTTTACTCCGGGACAGGGGGGTCTTGGCTACACCTTC	CASSAARFTPGQGGLGYTF
TRBV12-3/TRBV12-4	TRBD2	-	TRBJ2-1	TGTGCCAGCAGACCCGGGACTAGCGGATACAATGAGCAGTTCTTC	CASRPGTSGYNEQFF
TRBV5-1	TRBD2	many	TRBJ2-1	TGCGCCAGCAGCTTCCGGACTAGCGGGAACAATGAGCAGTTCTTC	CASSFRTSGNNEQFF
TRBV6-2/TRBV6-3	-	few	TRBJ2-1	TGTGCCAGCAGTTATCCCAACTCCTACAATGAGCAGTTCTTC	CASSYPNSYNEQFF
TRBV20-1	TRBD2	-	TRBJ2-1	TGCAGTGCCAGGGGACTAGTCGGGTGGAGTGAGCAGTTCTTC	CSARGLVGWSEQFF
TRBV20-1	TRBD2	-	TRBJ2-1	TGCAGTGCTAGCCCTAGCGGGGGGAACAATGAGCAGTTCTTC	CSASPSGGNNEQFF
TRBV20-1	-	-	TRBJ2-7	TGCAGTGCTAGAGATCGGGACGGGGAAAGAGTCGACGAGCAGTACTTC	CSARDRDGERVDEQYF